In this sample, the clone carrying this TCR beta chain turned up once. These data come from a study of technical replicates of blood from several donors. This CDR3 is 14 amino acids long. Per germline, CDR1 SGHRS and CDR2 YFSETQ. The V and J ends lost 5 bases and 1 base, in that order; junction bases with no gene match: 4. TCRdb's table, derived via immunoSEQ multiplex PCR, lists solely in-frame clones and lacks some. The sample has more than 65,000 clones; 95% to 97% are singletons. This chain links TRBV5-1 with TRBJ2-7; 9 bases align to TRBD2. Input material: T cells isolated from PBMCs. The source of this sequence is a human donor in good health. Here the CDR3 DNA reads TGCGCCAGCAGTGTTACTAGCGGGTCCTACGAGCAGTACTTC. Translating gives CASSVTSGSYEQYF.